A single sample is the source of the 18 T cell receptor beta chains below, sequenced in a study of control samples from healthy donors and cancer patients. TCRdb's copy holds only in-frame clones and misses some; the assay was immunoSEQ multiplex PCR. In the table there are 60,000 to 95,000 clones, roughly nine tenths of which are singletons. Sequencing was performed on PBMCs. The receptor set was obtained from a woman between 45 and 65 years old with colorectal cancer.

The rearrangement uses TRBV7-2 and TRBJ2-5; 8 nucleotides align to TRBD1. Germline trimming cut 5 bases from V and 5 bases from J; bases unmatched to any gene: 7. Germline CDR1 SGHTA, CDR2 FQGNSA. This CDR3 region has 14 residues. CDR3: CASSQYRGVETQYF. The DNA of the CDR3 is TGTGCCAGCAGCCAATACAGGGGGGTGGAGACCCAGTACTTC.

This clone has just a few counts. V usage is TRBV2 and J usage is TRBJ1-2; D is possibly TRBD1 (5 bases). V lost 6 bases and J lost 5, with 13 bases in between. The V gene's germline CDR1 is SNHLY and CDR2 FYNNEI. CDR3 length equals 13 residues. This chain's CDR3 is CASRPGLEYGYTF. The CDR3, as DNA: TGTGCCAGCAGACCGGGACTAGAATATGGCTACACCTTC.

The gene calls are TRBV3-1 (or the pseudogene TRBV3-2) and TRBJ2-7; a possible D gene is TRBD1 (5 bases). Trimming stripped 0 bases from V and 0 bases from J, with 6 bases between. Germline V gives CDR1 LGHDT, CDR2 YNNKEL (reference sequence). This CDR3 comprises 14 residues. CDR3 in amino acids: CASSQDRVSYEQYV. Written as DNA, the CDR3 is TGTGCCAGCAGCCAAGACAGGGTCTCCTACGAGCAGTACGTC.

J is TRBJ2-3 and V is TRBV5-4, with TRBD2 as a possible D gene (5 bases). The CDR3 runs to 16 residues. Trimming stripped 0 bases from V and 3 bases from J, with 14 bases between. CDR1 is SGHNT and CDR2 is YYREEE in the germline V gene (reference sequence). The CDR3 DNA is TGTGCCAGCAGCTTGGCTGGGGTTAGGGAGACAGATACGCAGTATTTT. It translates to CASSLAGVRETDTQYF.

The CDR3 DNA sequence: TGTGCCAGCAGCGTAGCACCTAGCGGGGAAGAGACCCAGTACTTC. Translation: CASSVAPSGEETQYF. The rearrangement joins TRBV9 to TRBJ2-5; 9 nucleotides agree with TRBD2. The germline V gene has CDR1 SGDLS and CDR2 YYNGEE. There are 15 residues in the CDR3. Trimming took 0 bases from V and 3 from J; bases not matched to a gene: 3.

V and J are TRBV6-2 or TRBV6-3 and TRBJ1-1; tentatively, D is TRBD1 (5 bases). CDR1 and CDR2 from the germline V gene are MNHEY and SVGEGT. The CDR3 has 13 residues. With 2 bases removed from V and 3 bases from J, the gap between germline ends came to 7 bases. The CDR3 DNA reads TGTGCCAGCAGTTACGAACAGGACACTGAAGCTTTCTTT. Protein: CASSYEQDTEAFF.

This clone was detected only a few times. This chain joins TRBV6-5 and TRBJ2-2; D tentatively reads TRBD1 or TRBD2 (5 bases each). The germline V gene encodes CDR1 MNHEY and CDR2 SVGAGI. The V end lost 4 bases, the J end lost 4 bases, and 10 bases lay between the germline ends. The CDR3 is 14 residues long. The CDR3 DNA follows: TGTGCCAGCAGTTCACAGGACTCCACCGGGGAGCTGTTTTTT. Its protein is CASSSQDSTGELFF.

This sequence joins TRBV4-2 and TRBJ2-1; D is undetermined. V lost 0 bases, J lost 7 bases, and 7 bases lay in between. CDR1 LGHNA and CDR2 YNFKEQ come from the germline V gene. The CDR3 length is 13 residues. CDR3 DNA: TGTGCCAGCAGCCAAGATCTAAGAAATGAGCAGTTCTTC. As protein: CASSQDLRNEQFF.

CDR3 DNA sequence: TGTGCCAGCAGCTTAATGTTCCTAACGAATGAGCAGTTCTTC. Translated, it gives CASSLMFLTNEQFF. This sequence joins TRBV7-2 and TRBJ2-1; D not certain. Germline assignment: CDR1 SGHTA and CDR2 FQGNSA. V dropped 2 bases and J dropped 7 bases, with 12 bases sitting between them. This CDR3 region has 14 residues.

This clone was seen just once. One junction end disagrees with the germline gene, perhaps due to a read error. The chain joins TRBV7-2 to TRBJ1-6; possibly TRBD1 for D (5 bases). This CDR3 comprises 14 residues. Germline V gene data show CDR1 as SGHTA and CDR2 as FQGNSA. The CDR3 DNA is TGTGCCAGCAGCTCGGAGGCCGGGACTTCAGCCCTCCACTTT. It codes for CASSSEAGTSALHF.

The V and J genes are TRBV18 and TRBJ2-3, with 9 bases fitting TRBD2. Germline trimming cut 2 bases from V and 1 base from J; bases unmatched to any gene: 4. CDR1 and CDR2 (germline): KGHSH, LQKENI. The CDR3 loop spans 16 amino acids. The CDR3 sequence: CASSPSAGGRTDTQYF. The CDR3 region has the DNA TGTGCCAGCTCACCATCGGCGGGGGGGCGCACAGATACGCAGTATTTT.

The chain is built from TRBV4-2 and TRBJ2-1, with TRBD1 identical over 7 bases. The CDR3 contains 15 residues. CDR1 and CDR2 (germline): LGHNA, YNFKEQ. With V trimmed by 0 bases and J by 4 bases, 3 bases remained unmatched. The CDR3 is CASSQDRTGYNEQFF. Here the CDR3 DNA reads TGTGCCAGCAGCCAAGATCGGACAGGTTACAATGAGCAGTTCTTC.

This chain joins TRBV6-1 and TRBJ1-2; a weak D match, TRBD1 (5 bases). CDR1 is MNHNS and CDR2 is SASEGT in the germline V gene. Trimming cost V 2 bases and J 4 bases, with 17 bases left between them. This CDR3 has 16 residues. The chain's CDR3 is CASSESRGRTSYGYTF. Written as DNA, the CDR3 is TGTGCCAGCAGTGAATCGAGGGGCCGCACGTCCTATGGCTACACCTTC.

The chain combines TRBV19 with TRBJ1-6; 9 nucleotides line up with TRBD1. V gave up 6 bases and J gave up 6 bases; unmatched junction bases: 3. There are 14 residues in the CDR3. Germline V gives CDR1 LNHDA, CDR2 SQIVND (reference sequence). CDR3 nucleotide sequence: TGTGCCAGTAGAAAGGGACAGGGTAATTCACCCCTCCACTTT. Amino acids: CASRKGQGNSPLHF.

The J gene is TRBJ1-6, the V gene TRBV30; tentatively, D is TRBD1 (6 bases). The CDR3 sequence is 17 residues long. Per the germline V gene, CDR1 is GTSNPN and CDR2 is SVGIG (reference sequence). Trimming took off 0 bases at V and 2 bases at J, with 14 bases between the two ends. DNA for the CDR3: TGTGCCTGGAGTGTACAGGGCAGGAGCACCTATAATTCACCCCTCCACTTT. This codes for CAWSVQGRSTYNSPLHF.

The chain recombines TRBV27 with TRBJ1-6; D might be TRBD1 (5 bases). Germline values: CDR1 MNHEY, CDR2 SMNVEV (reference sequence). There are 14 residues in the CDR3. Trimming stripped 8 bases from V and 9 bases from J, with 17 bases between. CDR3 amino acids: CASRPGIGASPLHF. CDR3 nucleotide sequence: TGTGCCAGCCGGCCGGGGATCGGGGCTTCACCCCTCCACTTT.

The genes are TRBV6-2 or TRBV6-3 and TRBJ1-1; D is perhaps TRBD1 (6 bases). V lost 5 bases and J 1 base, leaving 11 bases between the germline ends. The CDR3 has 14 residues. Germline values: CDR1 MNHEY, CDR2 SVGEGT. CDR3 in DNA: TGTGCCAGCAGTCACAGGGTCGGGAACACTGAAGCTTTCTTT. Protein: CASSHRVGNTEAFF.

The rearrangement uses TRBV6-5 and TRBJ1-5; TRBD1 matches at 9 bases. Germline V gene data show CDR1 as MNHEY and CDR2 as SVGAGI. The CDR3 loop spans 15 amino acids. Unmatched junction bases numbered 5, after V lost 6 bases and J lost 2 bases. The CDR3, as DNA: TGTGCCAGCAGGAGGACAGGGGAAGGCAATCAGCCCCAGCATTTT. It is translated as CASRRTGEGNQPQHF.